The 21 T cell receptor beta chains given below trace back to one sample, sequenced in a study of blood T cell repertoires in COVID-19. Profiling relied on immunoSEQ multiplex PCR, and the TCRdb table lists in-frame clones only, not all of them. The table lists around 200,000 clones, 70% to 90% of them singletons. Sequencing was performed on peripheral blood. The receptor set was obtained from a man aged 60 to 69 with acute or convalescent COVID-19.

This clone was seen a single time. V is TRBV2 and J is TRBJ1-3; D unclear. The CDR3 contains 15 residues. The V and J ends lost 4 bases and 0 bases respectively, with 10 bases between them. Germline V gives CDR1 SNHLY, CDR2 FYNNEI. CDR3 sequence reads: CASSADGLSGNTIYF. The CDR3 DNA reads as TGTGCCAGCAGTGCGGACGGACTCTCTGGAAACACCATATATTTT.

This chain joins TRBV2 and TRBJ2-1; a possible D gene is TRBD2 (6 bases). The CDR3 sequence is 15 residues long. Germline V lookup: CDR1 SNHLY, CDR2 FYNNEI. V gave up 7 bases and J gave up 8 bases, with 21 bases separating them. The CDR3 DNA follows: TGTGCCAGCACGATAGCGGACCTCCGGGGTGATGAGCAGTTCTTC. Its protein is CASTIADLRGDEQFF. The whole variable domain, filled in from reference TRBV2 and TRBJ2-1, reads EPEVTQTPSHQVTQMGQEVILRCVPISNHLYFYWYRQILGQKVEFLVSFYNNEISEKSEIFDDQFSVERPDGSNFTLKIRSTKLEDSAMYFCASTIADLRGDEQFFGPGTRLTVL.

This chain uses TRBV7-9 with TRBJ2-3; TRBD1 matches 7 bases. Unmatched junction bases numbered 8, after V lost 5 bases and J lost 0 bases. The germline CDR1 and CDR2 sequences are SEHNR and FQNEAQ (reference sequence). The CDR3 runs to 16 residues. The CDR3: CASSRLWTGSTDTQYF. CDR3 DNA: TGTGCCAGCAGCCGACTGTGGACAGGTAGCACAGATACGCAGTATTTT.

The chain combines TRBV7-9 with TRBJ2-2; tentative D call: TRBD1 (5 bases). CDR1 is SEHNR and CDR2 is FQNEAQ in the germline V gene (reference sequence). V dropped 7 bases and J dropped 0 bases, with 12 bases sitting between them. The CDR3 has 15 amino acids. The CDR3 DNA reads as TGTGCCAGCAACCCACAGGAGACGAACACCGGGGAGCTGTTTTTT. It yields the protein CASNPQETNTGELFF.

The rearrangement links TRBV28 to TRBJ1-2; a possible D gene is TRBD1 (6 bases). Trimming took off 8 bases at V and 4 bases at J, with 11 bases between the two ends. The germline V gene encodes CDR1 MDHEN and CDR2 SYDVKM. The CDR3 consists of 12 residues. CDR3 amino acids: CASGQSAYGYTF. CDR3 DNA: TGTGCCAGCGGACAGTCGGCCTATGGCTACACCTTC.

This clone has just a few counts. This chain links TRBV19 with TRBJ2-4; unclear D gene. This CDR3 has 15 amino acids. The V gene lost 5 bases and the J gene lost 8 bases, with 19 bases spanning the gap. The V gene's germline CDR1 is LNHDA and CDR2 SQIVND (reference sequence). CDR3 sequence: CASSFRPTDGDIQYF. Here the CDR3 DNA reads TGTGCCAGTAGTTTCCGACCCACGGATGGAGACATTCAGTACTTC. Filled out from reference TRBV19 and TRBJ2-4, the complete variable domain reads DGGITQSPKYLFRKEGQNVTLSCEQNLNHDAMYWYRQDPGQGLRLIYYSQIVNDFQKGDIAEGYSVSREKKESFPLTVTSAQKNPTAFYLCASSFRPTDGDIQYFGAGTRLSVL.

The chain joins TRBV27 to TRBJ2-1; 9 bases map to TRBD1. The V segment lost 6 bases and the J segment 4 bases; nucleotides outside the gene matches: 4. Germline CDR1 MNHEY, CDR2 SMNVEV (reference sequence). The CDR3 runs to 14 residues. The CDR3 DNA reads TGTGCCAGCAGCCGGGACAGGGAATACAATGAGCAGTTCTTC. Protein sequence: CASSRDREYNEQFF.

This CDR3 reads CASSLAPGLAVFF. CDR3 bases: TGTGCCAGCAGCTTAGCTCCGGGACTAGCTGTGTTCTTC. The chain has TRBV7-9 and TRBJ2-1; 9 nucleotides match TRBD2. From germline, CDR1 is SEHNR and CDR2 FQNEAQ (reference sequence). V lost 0 bases, J lost 15 bases, and 6 bases stayed unmatched. CDR3 size: 13 residues.

The V gene is TRBV4-1, the J gene TRBJ2-7, with D perhaps matching TRBD2 (6 bases). This CDR3 is built from 15 residues. The V gene lost 4 bases and the J gene lost 3 bases, with 16 bases spanning the gap. Germline lookup yields CDR1 MGHRA and CDR2 YSYEKL. The CDR3 sequence: CASSPRPDYGYEQYF. For the CDR3, the DNA is TGCGCCAGCAGCCCACGCCCGGACTATGGCTACGAGCAGTACTTC.

The chain uses TRBV9 and TRBJ2-7; 8 bases are shared with TRBD1. Per the germline V gene, CDR1 is SGDLS and CDR2 is YYNGEE. V was pared by 4 bases and J by 6 bases, with 9 bases of the junction left unmatched. This CDR3 contains 14 residues. The CDR3 sequence is CASSSRTGLVEQYF. DNA of the CDR3: TGTGCCAGCAGCTCCAGGACAGGGTTGGTCGAGCAGTACTTC.

The chain joins TRBV6-5 to TRBJ2-5, with D possibly being TRBD2 (5 bases). V was trimmed by 4 bases and J by 4 bases, leaving 10 bases between them. This CDR3 spans 13 amino acids. From germline, CDR1 is MNHEY and CDR2 SVGAGI. The CDR3: CASSSGVRETQYF. CDR3 nucleotides: TGTGCCAGCAGTTCCGGGGTTAGAGAGACCCAGTACTTC.

The chain combines TRBV18 with TRBJ1-1; 7 bases align to TRBD1. CDR1 is KGHSH, CDR2 LQKENI, per germline. This CDR3 contains 14 residues. Trimming cost V 4 bases and J 0 bases; bases outside gene matches: 2. CDR3 DNA sequence: TGTGCCAGCTCACGGGACAGCATGAACACTGAAGCTTTCTTT. Translated, it gives CASSRDSMNTEAFF.

V usage is TRBV4-2 and J usage is TRBJ2-5; D might be TRBD1 (7 bases). Per germline, CDR1 LGHNA and CDR2 YNFKEQ. The CDR3 is 18 residues long. V was clipped by 1 base and J by 0 bases, with 18 bases between them. Written as DNA, the CDR3 is TGTGCCAGCAGCCAAGGTCGACAGGGACTCCCCTACCAAGAGACCCAGTACTTC. Residues: CASSQGRQGLPYQETQYF.

This sequence joins TRBV6-5 and TRBJ1-3, with D possibly being TRBD1 (5 bases). The CDR3 consists of 15 residues. Germline V gene sequence: CDR1 MNHEY, CDR2 SVGAGI. V was clipped by 6 bases and J by 2 bases, with 14 bases between them. CDR3 in amino acids: CASSARGAPGNTIYF. DNA for the CDR3: TGTGCCAGCAGCGCAAGGGGCGCCCCTGGAAACACCATATATTTT.

This sequence joins TRBV2 and TRBJ2-7; 7 bases fit TRBD1. J was trimmed by 6 bases and V by 5 bases; bases with no gene match: 10. Germline values: CDR1 SNHLY, CDR2 FYNNEI. The CDR3 sequence is 14 residues long. CDR3 residues: CASSQTGRMVEQYF. CDR3 nucleotides: TGTGCCAGCAGTCAGACAGGGCGAATGGTCGAGCAGTACTTC.

V and J are TRBV3-1 (or the pseudogene TRBV3-2) and TRBJ2-3; possibly TRBD2 for D (5 bases). Germline CDR1 reads LGHDT; CDR2 reads YNNKEL (reference sequence). Trimming cost V 1 base and J 6 bases, with 14 bases left between them. This CDR3 contains 15 residues. The CDR3 reads CASSQASSRRDTQYF. In DNA form, the CDR3 reads TGTGCCAGCAGCCAAGCTAGCTCTCGGCGGGATACGCAGTATTTT.

The V and J genes are TRBV6-5 and TRBJ2-2; D ambiguous. Deletions cut 11 bases from V and 6 bases from J, with 13 bases between. The CDR3 consists of 12 residues. CDR1 and CDR2 (germline): MNHEY, SVGAGI. Written as DNA, the CDR3 is TGTGCCGGCCGAGGTCGGGCCGGGGAGCTGTTTTTT. Protein sequence: CAGRGRAGELFF.

The CDR3 bases are TGTGCCAGCTCACCCGTGAGCGGGAGAGAGACCCAGTACTTC. As protein: CASSPVSGRETQYF. The chain uses TRBV18 and TRBJ2-5, with 8 positions matching TRBD2. Germline CDR1 KGHSH, CDR2 LQKENI. The CDR3 is 14 residues long. V trimming: 3 bases; J trimming: 4 bases; junction bases outside the gene matches: 4.

This chain links TRBV6-6 with TRBJ1-4; 10 positions match TRBD1. The V segment lost 5 bases and the J segment 0 bases; nucleotides outside the gene matches: 3. Germline V gene data show CDR1 as MNHNY and CDR2 as SVGAGI (reference sequence). The CDR3 length is 16 residues. The CDR3 sequence is CASSPGQGATNEKLFF. CDR3 nucleotides: TGTGCCAGCAGTCCTGGACAGGGGGCAACTAATGAAAAACTGTTTTTT.

V and J are TRBV2 and TRBJ2-5; the match to TRBD1 covers 7 bases. CDR3 length: 13 amino acids. The J segment lost 3 bases and the V segment lost 6 bases, leaving 4 bases of the junction unmatched. Germline V gives CDR1 SNHLY, CDR2 FYNNEI. CDR3 sequence reads: CASRGQAKETQYF. CDR3 DNA sequence: TGTGCCAGCAGAGGACAGGCTAAAGAGACCCAGTACTTC.

The rearrangement links TRBV7-4 to TRBJ1-4, with a weak D call TRBD1 (6 bases). Deletions cut 2 bases from V and 4 bases from J, with 14 bases between. The CDR3 runs 16 residues. Per the germline V gene, CDR1 is SGHVT and CDR2 is SQSDAQ. The CDR3 loop is CASSLPRTELNEKLFF. CDR3 sequence (DNA): TGTGCCAGCAGCTTACCTAGGACAGAACTTAATGAAAAACTGTTTTTT.